Given below is one TCR beta chain in context. Its antigen is as yet unknown. The V segment lost 7 bases and the J segment 5 bases; nucleotides outside the gene matches: 8. Germline V gives CDR1 SGHVS, CDR2 FQNEAQ. The CDR3 spans 15 residues. This sample was taken from a study of cytomegalovirus exposure and HLA in healthy donors. About the research overall: The early release's HLA-typed donors yielded 65 million to 85 million unique TCRs. Study-level findings and limits: Excluded: some indistinguishable V segments such as TRBV6-2 and TRBV6-3. It was about 180 TCR beta chains that were listed as cytomegalovirus-associated.

The PCR ran on 60 Vbeta and 13 Jbeta primers. Original methodology: Later reanalysis found 80 million or so unique TCR beta chains, some 10 million of them shared. Assay used: immunoSEQ multiplex PCR; TCRdb lists only in-frame clones, some missing. V and J calls and clone size are given by that table; D and trimming were obtained from the DNA. This table has fewer than 100,000 clones, about 75% appearing once. This clonotype originated in a female donor in good health and CMV-seronegative. J is TRBJ2-2 and V is TRBV7-8, with 9 bases matching TRBD2. Sequenced input: PBMCs. As DNA, the CDR3 is TGTGCCAGCACCCCCCCGGGACTAGCTACCGGGGAGCTGTTTTTT. It specifies CASTPPGLATGELFF.